The 19 T cell receptor beta chains given below trace back to one sample, sequenced in a study of blood T cell repertoires in COVID-19. TCRdb's copy holds only in-frame clones and misses some; the assay was immunoSEQ multiplex PCR. There are hundreds of thousands of clones in the sample; more than 80% occur only once, and under 0.3% lies in the top ten. Input material: peripheral blood. The receptors derive from a woman aged 18-29 years with acute or convalescent COVID-19.

J is TRBJ2-1 and V is TRBV4-3; TRBD2 matches at 9 bases. The germline CDR1 and CDR2 sequences are LGHNA and YSLEER. The CDR3 is 16 amino acids. After removal of 0 bases from V and 4 bases from J, the junction contained 4 bases not matched to a gene. The CDR3 bases are TGCGCCAGCAGCCAAGACGCTAGCGGGATATACAATGAGCAGTTCTTC. It is translated as CASSQDASGIYNEQFF.

J is TRBJ1-1 and V is TRBV6-5; D call uncertain. Trimming removed 0 bases from V and 0 bases from J, with 8 bases in between. CDR1 and CDR2 from the germline V gene are MNHEY and SVGAGI. The CDR3 contains 15 residues. The CDR3 protein is CASSYSNAVNTEAFF. Here the CDR3 DNA reads TGTGCCAGCAGTTACTCGAATGCGGTGAACACTGAAGCTTTCTTT.

This clone was counted only a few times. CDR3 amino acids: CASSRGWLRRSYEQYF. The CDR3 nucleotides read TGTGCCAGCAGCCGAGGCTGGCTTCGACGATCCTACGAGCAGTACTTC. The rearrangement uses TRBV13 and TRBJ2-7, with no clear D. The CDR3 totals 16 residues. Germline V CDR1 and CDR2: PRHDT, FYEKMQ (reference sequence). Trimming pared 5 bases from V and 1 base from J, leaving 18 bases between. The variable domain in full, with the rest retrieved from reference TRBV13 and TRBJ2-7, is AAGVIQSPRHLIKEKRETATLKCYPIPRHDTVYWYQQGPGQDPQFLISFYEKMQSDKGSIPDRFSAQQFSDYHSELNMSSLELGDSALYFCASSRGWLRRSYEQYFGPGTRLTVT.

This chain uses TRBV5-1 with TRBJ1-2; a weak D match, TRBD1 (6 bases). The ends were cut back, 5 bases at V and 4 bases at J, with 12 bases in the middle. CDR3 size: 13 residues. Germline loops: CDR1 SGHRS, CDR2 YFSETQ. The CDR3 reads CASRGGRSYGYTF. In nucleotides, the CDR3 is TGCGCCAGCAGAGGGGGAAGGAGCTATGGCTACACCTTC.

This clone was observed once. The gene calls are TRBV28 and TRBJ2-6; the D gene is possibly TRBD1 (6 bases). V lost 7 bases and J 1 base, leaving 14 bases between the germline ends. Germline assignment: CDR1 MDHEN and CDR2 SYDVKM. This CDR3 is built from 16 residues. The CDR3 loop reads CASTAGATSGANVLTF. The CDR3 nucleotides are TGTGCCAGCACTGCAGGGGCAACTTCTGGGGCCAACGTCCTGACTTTC.

This chain links TRBV21-1 with TRBJ2-5; the table's D call, TRBD1, has no DNA check behind it. TRBV21-1 is noted as a pseudogene. The CDR3 loop spans 16 amino acids. The CDR3 DNA sequence: TGTGCCAGCAGCAAAGAGGGGGCAGGGGGCAGAGAGACCCAGTACTTC. Amino acid sequence: CASSKEGAGGRETQYF.

The genes are TRBV5-1 and TRBJ2-7, with 9 bases lining up with TRBD1. Germline V gene sequence: CDR1 SGHRS, CDR2 YFSETQ. Germline trimming cut 3 bases from V and 1 base from J; bases unmatched to any gene: 8. There are 16 residues in the CDR3. DNA for the CDR3: TGCGCCAGCAGCTCCTACGACAGGGGGGATTCCTACGAGCAGTACTTC. Residues: CASSSYDRGDSYEQYF.

This clone was seen more than once but under ten times. The chain recombines TRBV27 with TRBJ1-1, with D possibly TRBD1 on 5 matching bases. Trimming removed 7 bases from V and 1 base from J, with 25 bases in between. Germline V lookup: CDR1 MNHEY, CDR2 SMNVEV (reference sequence). The length of the CDR3 is 18 residues. CDR3 bases: TGTGCCAGCATTCCCTTTTTAGACATGGGACTGTCGAACACTGAAGCTTTCTTT. Protein product: CASIPFLDMGLSNTEAFF.

V gene TRBV28 combines with J gene TRBJ2-2; D is unclear. Germline CDR1 is MDHEN and CDR2 is SYDVKM. Trimming stripped 3 bases from V and 4 bases from J, with 6 bases between. The CDR3 is 13 amino acids. The CDR3: CASSFGPTGELFF. For the CDR3, the DNA is TGTGCCAGCAGTTTTGGGCCCACCGGGGAGCTGTTTTTT.

V usage is TRBV19 and J usage is TRBJ1-5, with 10 nucleotides matching TRBD1. This CDR3 is 17 amino acids long. V lost 7 bases to trimming and J lost 0 bases; unmatched junction nucleotides: 9. Germline loops: CDR1 LNHDA, CDR2 SQIVND (reference sequence). The CDR3 bases are TGTGCCAGTACGAAGACAGGGGGCCCCTATAGCAATCAGCCCCAGCATTTT. Translated: CASTKTGGPYSNQPQHF.

V gene TRBV27 combines with J gene TRBJ2-7; D is perhaps TRBD2 (6 bases). The CDR3 sequence is 13 residues long. The V end was cut by 5 bases, the J end by 2 bases, with 10 bases between. Germline V gene lookup returns CDR1 MNHEY and CDR2 SMNVEV (reference sequence). The CDR3 loop is CASSPGLTYEQYF. CDR3 coding DNA: TGTGCCAGCAGTCCGGGACTGACCTACGAGCAGTACTTC.

The V and J genes are TRBV9 and TRBJ2-7, with D unresolved. The CDR3 sequence is 12 residues long. V lost 3 bases, J lost 6 bases, and 10 bases lay in between. CDR1 and CDR2 (germline): SGDLS, YYNGEE. CDR3 coding DNA: TGTGCCAGCAGCGCCCGAAACTCCGAGCAGTACTTC. It translates to CASSARNSEQYF.

Worth noting for this clone: The limits of the CDR3 on the DNA are not certain, so only TCRdb's listed CDR3 is given. The gene calls are TRBV6-5 and TRBJ1-5. The germline V gene encodes CDR1 MNHEY and CDR2 SVGAGI. The CDR3 comprises 13 residues, both ends counted. CDR3 protein: CASTPLFFGPQHF.

The rearrangement links TRBV6-6 to TRBJ1-1; D not certain. The germline V gene has CDR1 MNHNY and CDR2 SVGAGI (reference sequence). The CDR3 contains 13 residues. The V and J ends lost 7 bases and 2 bases respectively, with 11 bases between them. CDR3 nucleotide sequence: TGTGCCAGCATAGGAGGCGGTAACACTGAAGCTTTCTTT. Protein: CASIGGGNTEAFF.

The count of this clone is one. The rearrangement joins TRBV20-1 to TRBJ2-7, with 7 bases fitting TRBD2. This CDR3 contains 15 residues. V lost 3 bases, J lost 0 bases, and 8 bases stayed unmatched. Germline V gene data show CDR1 as DFQATT and CDR2 as SNEGSKA (reference sequence). The CDR3 region has the DNA TGCAGTGCTAGTGCGGCGGGGGTGACCTCCTACGAGCAGTACTTC. It codes for CSASAAGVTSYEQYF.

This clone was recorded once. The chain recombines TRBV29-1 with TRBJ1-2; 7 bases match TRBD1. This CDR3 spans 13 amino acids. V lost 5 bases, J lost 5 bases, and 8 bases stayed unmatched. CDR1 and CDR2 (germline): SQVTM, ANQGSEA. The CDR3 region has the DNA TGCAGCGTTCCAGGACAGGCCTCTTATGGCTACACCTTC. It yields the protein CSVPGQASYGYTF.

The chain employs TRBV11-2 and TRBJ2-1, with D perhaps TRBD2 (6 bases). Germline CDR1 SGHAT, CDR2 FQNNGV. The CDR3 has 12 residues. The V and J ends lost 7 bases and 3 bases respectively, with 7 bases between them. CDR3 sequence: CASKGLYNEQFF. The CDR3, as DNA: TGTGCCAGCAAGGGACTCTACAATGAGCAGTTCTTC.

A remark on this clone: The same CDR3 arises from other DNA sequences in this sample as well. This rearrangement joins TRBV18 to TRBJ1-1; TRBD1 is a possible D gene (5 bases). Germline loops: CDR1 KGHSH, CDR2 LQKENI. Deletions cut 6 bases from V and 1 base from J, with 12 bases between. The CDR3 sequence is 14 residues long. CDR3 loop: CASSPRDSNTEAFF. CDR3 nucleotides: TGTGCCAGCTCTCCTAGGGACTCGAACACTGAAGCTTTCTTT. Combining the CDR3 with reference TRBV18 and TRBJ1-1 gives the whole variable domain NAGVMQNPRHLVRRRGQEARLRCSPMKGHSHVYWYRQLPEEGLKFMVYLQKENIIDESGMPKERFSAEFPKEGPSILRIQQVVRGDSAAYFCASSPRDSNTEAFFGQGTRLTVV.

V usage is TRBV4-3 and J usage is TRBJ1-5; possible D gene TRBD1, 5 bases. V lost 1 base and J 4 bases, leaving 11 bases between the germline ends. Germline CDR1 and CDR2: LGHNA and YSLEER. The CDR3 covers 15 residues. The CDR3 nucleotides read TGCGCCAGCAGCCAAGGCCAGGGAGGGAATCAGCCCCAGCATTTT. This translates into CASSQGQGGNQPQHF.